This T cell receptor (beta chain) is from a study of shared clonotypes between healthy human individuals. The overall study: Three plates were used per donor for CD4 naive, three for CD4 memory, two for CD8 naive and one for CD8 memory. Regarding the study as a whole: It was only blood that was sampled, and tissue repertoires likely differ. In general, naive subsets displayed greater estimated richness than memory subsets did.

CD45RO-negative cells were positively selected for CCR7, leaving out terminally differentiated effector memory CD45RA+ cells. The material for each subset, its genomic DNA, was split evenly across several immunoSEQ plates. Repertoires were generated with immunoSEQ multiplex PCR, while TCRdb's copy carries only in-frame clones and drops some. Here the sample spans 700,000 to 950,000 clones, 95% to 97% being singletons. Points on this clone: What it binds is unknown.

The germline V gene has CDR1 SGHAT and CDR2 FQNNGV. This CDR3 comprises 14 residues. V shed 1 base and J shed 4 bases, with 5 bases lying between them. This TCR came from a man aged 25-40 years in good health. This chain joins TRBV11-2 and TRBJ2-6; no definite D call. Material: naive CD8+ T cells sorted from blood. CDR3 sequence reads: CASSLGGGANVLTF. DNA of the CDR3: TGTGCCAGCAGCTTAGGTGGGGGGGCCAACGTCCTGACTTTC.